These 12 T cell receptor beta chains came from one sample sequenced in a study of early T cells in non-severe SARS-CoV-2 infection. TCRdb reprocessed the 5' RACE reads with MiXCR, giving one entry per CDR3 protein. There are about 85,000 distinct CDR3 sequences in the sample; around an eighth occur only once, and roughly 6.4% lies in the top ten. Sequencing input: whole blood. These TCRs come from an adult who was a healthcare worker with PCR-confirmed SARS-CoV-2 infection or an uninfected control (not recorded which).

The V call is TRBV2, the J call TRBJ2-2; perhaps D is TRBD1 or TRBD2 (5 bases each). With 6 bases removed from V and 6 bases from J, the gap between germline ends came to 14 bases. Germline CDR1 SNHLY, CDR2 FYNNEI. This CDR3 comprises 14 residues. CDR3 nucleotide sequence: TGTGCCAGCAGGCCCGGGACGATGGCCGGGGAGCTGTTTTTT. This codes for CASRPGTMAGELFF.

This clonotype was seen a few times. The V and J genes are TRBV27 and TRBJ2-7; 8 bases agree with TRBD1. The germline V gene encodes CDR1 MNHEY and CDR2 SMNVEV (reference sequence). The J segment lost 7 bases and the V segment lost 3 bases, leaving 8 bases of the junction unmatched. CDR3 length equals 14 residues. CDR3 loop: CASSFGAGGEEQYF. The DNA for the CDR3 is TGTGCCAGCAGTTTTGGGGCAGGGGGCGAAGAGCAGTACTTC.

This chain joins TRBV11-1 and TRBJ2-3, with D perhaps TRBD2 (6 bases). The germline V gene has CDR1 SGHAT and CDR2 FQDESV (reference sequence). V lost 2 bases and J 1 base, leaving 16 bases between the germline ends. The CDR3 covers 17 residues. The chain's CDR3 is CASSLIGGNLGTDTQYF. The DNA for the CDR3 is TGTGCCAGCAGCTTAATCGGCGGGAATTTGGGCACAGATACGCAGTATTTT.

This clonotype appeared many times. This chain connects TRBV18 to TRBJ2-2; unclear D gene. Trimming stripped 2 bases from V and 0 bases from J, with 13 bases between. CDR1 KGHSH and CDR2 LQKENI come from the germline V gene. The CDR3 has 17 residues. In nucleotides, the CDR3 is TGTGCCAGCTCACCAATTGGCTTGCGATCGAACACCGGGGAGCTGTTTTTT. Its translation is CASSPIGLRSNTGELFF. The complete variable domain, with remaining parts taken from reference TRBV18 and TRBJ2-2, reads NAGVMQNPRHLVRRRGQEARLRCSPMKGHSHVYWYRQLPEEGLKFMVYLQKENIIDESGMPKERFSAEFPKEGPSILRIQQVVRGDSAAYFCASSPIGLRSNTGELFFGEGSRLTVL.

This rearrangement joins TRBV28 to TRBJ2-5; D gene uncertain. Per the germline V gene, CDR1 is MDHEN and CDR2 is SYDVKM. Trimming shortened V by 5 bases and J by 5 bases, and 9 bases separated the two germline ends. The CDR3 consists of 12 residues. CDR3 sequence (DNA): TGTGCCAGCAGTACGACTGGGGAGACCCAGTACTTC. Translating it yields CASSTTGETQYF. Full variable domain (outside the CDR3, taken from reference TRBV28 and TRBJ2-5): DVKVTQSSRYLVKRTGEKVFLECVQDMDHENMFWYRQDPGLGLRLIYFSYDVKMKEKGDIPEGYSVSREKKERFSLILESASTNQTSMYLCASSTTGETQYFGPGTRLLVL.

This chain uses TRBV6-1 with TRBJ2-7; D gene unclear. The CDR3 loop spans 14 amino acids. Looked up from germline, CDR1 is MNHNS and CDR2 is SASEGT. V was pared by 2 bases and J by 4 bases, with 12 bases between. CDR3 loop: CASSESHEIYEQYF. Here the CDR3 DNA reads TGTGCCAGCAGTGAAAGCCATGAAATTTACGAGCAGTACTTC.

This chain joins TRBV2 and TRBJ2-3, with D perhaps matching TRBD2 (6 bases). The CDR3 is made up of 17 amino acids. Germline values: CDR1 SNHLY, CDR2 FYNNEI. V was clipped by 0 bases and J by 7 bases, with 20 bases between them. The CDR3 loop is CASSEASSGRNLYTQYF. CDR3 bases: TGTGCCAGCAGTGAAGCTAGTAGCGGTAGGAACCTGTATACGCAGTATTTT. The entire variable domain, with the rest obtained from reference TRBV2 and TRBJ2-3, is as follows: EPEVTQTPSHQVTQMGQEVILRCVPISNHLYFYWYRQILGQKVEFLVSFYNNEISEKSEIFDDQFSVERPDGSNFTLKIRSTKLEDSAMYFCASSEASSGRNLYTQYFGPGTRLTVL.

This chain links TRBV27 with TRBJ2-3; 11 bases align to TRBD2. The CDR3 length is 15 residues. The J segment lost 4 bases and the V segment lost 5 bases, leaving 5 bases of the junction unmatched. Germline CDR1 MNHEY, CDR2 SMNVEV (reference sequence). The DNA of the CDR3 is TGTGCCAGCAGTCCCACTAGCGGGAGAGCAGATACGCAGTATTTT. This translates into CASSPTSGRADTQYF.

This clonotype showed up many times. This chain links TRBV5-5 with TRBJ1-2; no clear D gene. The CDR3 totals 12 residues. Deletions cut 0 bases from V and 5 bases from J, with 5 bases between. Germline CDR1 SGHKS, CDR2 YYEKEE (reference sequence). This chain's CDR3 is CASSLDTYGYTF. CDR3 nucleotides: TGTGCCAGCAGCTTGGATACTTATGGCTACACCTTC.

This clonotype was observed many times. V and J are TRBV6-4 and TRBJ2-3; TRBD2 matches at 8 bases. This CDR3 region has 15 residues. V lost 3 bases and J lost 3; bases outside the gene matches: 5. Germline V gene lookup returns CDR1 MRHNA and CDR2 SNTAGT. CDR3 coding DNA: TGTGCCAGCAGTGAGGTAGCGGGAACGACAGATACGCAGTATTTT. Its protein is CASSEVAGTTDTQYF.

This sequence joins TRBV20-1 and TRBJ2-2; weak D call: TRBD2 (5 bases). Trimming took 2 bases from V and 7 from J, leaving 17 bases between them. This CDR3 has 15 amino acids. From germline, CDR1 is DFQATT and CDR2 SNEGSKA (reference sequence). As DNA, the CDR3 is TGCAGTGCTAGAAACGAGTGGAGGTCAGGCGGGGAGCTGTTTTTT. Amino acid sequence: CSARNEWRSGGELFF.

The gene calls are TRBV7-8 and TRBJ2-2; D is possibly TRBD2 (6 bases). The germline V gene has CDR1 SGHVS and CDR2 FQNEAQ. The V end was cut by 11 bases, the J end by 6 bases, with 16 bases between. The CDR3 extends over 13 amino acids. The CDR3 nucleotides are TGTGCCTGCTCCCTCCGGGGGTCCGGGGAGCTGTTTTTT. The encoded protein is CACSLRGSGELFF.